Below, 23 T cell receptor beta chains from the same sample are listed, as sequenced in a study of shared clonotypes between healthy human individuals. The assay was immunoSEQ multiplex PCR, and TCRdb's table has in-frame clones only and misses some. The sample has 2 million to 2.5 million clones; 90% to 97% are singletons. The sample taken for sequencing was naive CD4+ T cells sorted from blood. This sample's subset: CD45RA+ positively selected. These receptors were taken from a young man in good health.

This chain connects TRBV4-2 to TRBJ1-2, with D tentatively TRBD1 (5 bases). CDR1 LGHNA and CDR2 YNFKEQ come from the germline V gene. V lost 1 base to trimming and J lost 6 bases, with 18 bases between them. The CDR3 is 16 residues long. In DNA form, the CDR3 reads TGTGCCAGCAGCCAAGCGGGGCAGATCTCCCTAGATGGCTACACCTTC. Its protein product is CASSQAGQISLDGYTF.

This rearrangement joins TRBV10-3 to TRBJ1-1; D uncertain. There are 12 residues in the CDR3. Germline V gives CDR1 ENHRY, CDR2 SYGVKD. The germline V and J ends were trimmed by 4 bases and 7 bases, with 10 bases remaining between them. The CDR3 protein is CAISGTGLEAFF. CDR3 sequence (DNA): TGTGCCATCAGTGGGACGGGCCTTGAAGCTTTCTTT.

The CDR3, as DNA: TGTGCCAGCAGTTTATTAGCTAGCGGGGCCTACGAGCAGTACTTC. As protein: CASSLLASGAYEQYF. The chain uses TRBV28 and TRBJ2-7; TRBD2 aligns across 9 bases. J gave up 2 bases and V 1 base, and 3 bases lay outside the gene matches. This CDR3 region has 15 residues. In germline, CDR1 is MDHEN, CDR2 SYDVKM.

This clone was recorded once. The chain carries TRBV30 and TRBJ1-2, with TRBD1 matching 9 bases. The germline CDR1 and CDR2 sequences are GTSNPN and SVGIG (reference sequence). CDR3 length equals 17 residues. V was clipped by 0 bases and J by 1 base; unmatched bases: 9. CDR3: CAWSVGQGQIFNYGYTF. CDR3 DNA sequence: TGTGCCTGGAGTGTGGGACAGGGACAAATATTTAACTATGGCTACACCTTC.

The rearrangement joins TRBV28 to TRBJ2-7, with 11 bases aligning to TRBD2. The CDR3 runs 15 residues. V gave up 8 bases and J gave up 2 bases; unmatched junction bases: 8. Germline CDR1 MDHEN, CDR2 SYDVKM. This CDR3 is CASVTSGGITYEQYF. The CDR3, as DNA: TGTGCCAGCGTTACTAGCGGGGGTATAACCTACGAGCAGTACTTC.

The sample holds one count of this clone. The V gene is TRBV12-5, the J gene TRBJ1-5; possibly TRBD1 for D (5 bases). This CDR3 has 18 residues. Germline V gene data show CDR1 as LGHNT and CDR2 as FRNRAP. V lost 1 base, J lost 1 base, and 17 bases lay in between. DNA of the CDR3: TGTGCTAGTGGTTTGGCCCCCGTTTCGGGGGTGAGCAATCAGCCCCAGCATTTT. It encodes CASGLAPVSGVSNQPQHF. Combining the CDR3 with reference TRBV12-5 and TRBJ1-5 gives the whole variable domain DARVTQTPRHKVTEMGQEVTMRCQPILGHNTVFWYRQTMMQGLELLAYFRNRAPLDDSGMPKDRFSAEMPDATLATLKIQPSEPRDSAVYFCASGLAPVSGVSNQPQHFGDGTRLSIL.

V usage is TRBV29-1 and J usage is TRBJ1-2; D not resolved. CDR1 is SQVTM and CDR2 is ANQGSEA in the germline V gene. The germline V and J ends were trimmed by 4 bases and 6 bases, with 15 bases remaining between them. CDR3 size: 13 residues. The DNA of the CDR3 is TGCAGCGTTGGGCAGGTCCTGACGCATGGCTACACCTTC. Its protein is CSVGQVLTHGYTF. Complete variable domain (other parts from reference TRBV29-1 and TRBJ1-2): SAVISQKPSRDICQRGTSLTIQCQVDSQVTMMFWYRQQPGQSLTLIATANQGSEATYESGFVIDKFPISRPNLTFSTLTVSNMSPEDSSIYLCSVGQVLTHGYTFGSGTRLTVV.

V and J are TRBV5-1 and TRBJ2-7; 11 positions match TRBD1. This CDR3 is 14 amino acids long. V dropped 4 bases and J dropped 6; count of bases not matched to a gene: 6. Germline V gene data show CDR1 as SGHRS and CDR2 as YFSETQ. The CDR3 protein is CASSPGQGVFEQYF. CDR3 DNA: TGCGCCAGCAGCCCGGGACAGGGGGTCTTCGAGCAGTACTTC.

The chain recombines TRBV19 with TRBJ2-7, with a tentative D call TRBD1 (7 bases). V was clipped by 11 bases and J by 0 bases, with 17 bases between them. In germline, CDR1 is LNHDA, CDR2 SQIVND (reference sequence). CDR3 size: 14 residues. CDR3 DNA sequence: TGTGCCTGTCAACAGGGGAGGAACTCCTACGAGCAGTACTTC. Translation: CACQQGRNSYEQYF.

The chain links TRBV2 to TRBJ2-6; D perhaps matches TRBD1 (6 bases). V dropped 7 bases and J dropped 0 bases, with 13 bases sitting between them. The CDR3 covers 16 residues. The germline V gene has CDR1 SNHLY and CDR2 FYNNEI. DNA for the CDR3: TGTGCCAGCAATAAGGACAGAAGCTCTGGGGCCAACGTCCTGACTTTC. Its translation: CASNKDRSSGANVLTF.

The rearrangement joins TRBV30 to TRBJ2-1; possible D gene TRBD1, 5 bases. CDR3 length: 15 residues. Trimming removed 1 base at V and 2 bases at J, with 12 bases between. Germline CDR1 and CDR2: GTSNPN and SVGIG (reference sequence). CDR3 in DNA: TGTGCCTGGAGTGGGGGCCCCGATCCCTACAATGAGCAGTTCTTC. Residues: CAWSGGPDPYNEQFF. The variable domain in full, with the rest retrieved from reference TRBV30 and TRBJ2-1, is SQTIHQWPATLVQPVGSPLSLECTVEGTSNPNLYWYRQAAGRGLQLLFYSVGIGQISSEVPQNLSASRPQDRQFILSSKKLLLSDSGFYLCAWSGGPDPYNEQFFGPGTRLTVL.

This sequence joins TRBV7-9 and TRBJ1-1; 8 bases map to TRBD1. V was pared by 4 bases and J by 5 bases, with 12 bases of the junction left unmatched. The CDR3 contains 16 residues. Germline lookup yields CDR1 SEHNR and CDR2 FQNEAQ (reference sequence). CDR3 bases: TGTGCCAGCAGCTCCAGGACCCCAGGGGGCATGACTGAAGCTTTCTTT. Residues: CASSSRTPGGMTEAFF.

The V gene is TRBV29-1, the J gene TRBJ1-2, with 9 bases matching TRBD1. Trimming cost V 6 bases and J 6 bases; bases outside gene matches: 8. CDR1 is SQVTM and CDR2 is ANQGSEA in the germline V gene. The CDR3 is 13 residues long. CDR3 DNA: TGCAGCGTCGAGGGACAGGGTTTGCATGGCTACACCTTC. Its translation: CSVEGQGLHGYTF.

The chain employs TRBV7-2 and TRBJ2-1; 8 bases fit TRBD2. This CDR3 region has 15 residues. From germline, CDR1 is SGHTA and CDR2 FQGNSA. V was pared by 0 bases and J by 7 bases, with 5 bases of the junction left unmatched. This chain's CDR3 is CASSLATSVVNEQFF. CDR3 coding DNA: TGTGCCAGCAGCTTAGCGACTAGCGTCGTGAATGAGCAGTTCTTC.

The chain combines TRBV7-2 with TRBJ2-7; possibly TRBD1 for D (6 bases). The CDR3 loop spans 16 amino acids. V was shortened by 2 bases and J by 1 base, with 15 bases between the two germline ends. Germline V lookup: CDR1 SGHTA, CDR2 FQGNSA. CDR3 protein: CASSLLMDSLSYEQYF. The CDR3, as DNA: TGTGCCAGCAGCTTATTGATGGACAGCTTATCCTACGAGCAGTACTTC. The entire variable domain, with the rest obtained from reference TRBV7-2 and TRBJ2-7, is as follows: GAGVSQSPSNKVTEKGKDVELRCDPISGHTALYWYRQSLGQGLEFLIYFQGNSAPDKSGLPSDRFSAERTGGSVSTLTIQRTQQEDSAVYLCASSLLMDSLSYEQYFGPGTRLTVT.

The gene calls are TRBV5-5 and TRBJ2-2; TRBD2 might be the D (6 bases). The CDR3 covers 16 residues. V was clipped by 4 bases and J by 2 bases, with 15 bases between them. The germline gives CDR1 SGHKS, CDR2 YYEKEE (reference sequence). This CDR3 is CASSGGGSGNTGELFF. The CDR3 coding sequence is TGTGCCAGCAGCGGGGGAGGTAGTGGTAACACCGGGGAGCTGTTTTTT.

The V gene is TRBV15, the J gene TRBJ1-1, with 9 bases matching TRBD1. After removal of 5 bases from V and 3 bases from J, the junction contained 7 bases not matched to a gene. This CDR3 contains 15 residues. The germline V gene encodes CDR1 LNHNV and CDR2 YYDKDF (reference sequence). CDR3 protein: CATSEGTGWDTEAFF. The DNA of the CDR3 is TGTGCCACCAGCGAAGGGACAGGGTGGGACACTGAAGCTTTCTTT. Combining the CDR3 with reference TRBV15 and TRBJ1-1 gives the whole variable domain DAMVIQNPRYQVTQFGKPVTLSCSQTLNHNVMYWYQQKSSQAPKLLFHYYDKDFNNEADTPDNFQSRRPNTSFCFLDIRSPGLGDTAMYLCATSEGTGWDTEAFFGQGTRLTVV.

J is TRBJ1-5 and V is TRBV2; D gene ambiguous. The V gene's germline CDR1 is SNHLY and CDR2 FYNNEI. CDR3 length: 14 residues. V lost 4 bases and J lost 1, with 8 bases in between. The CDR3 loop reads CASSVFQSNQPQHF. The DNA for the CDR3 is TGTGCCAGCAGTGTCTTTCAAAGCAATCAGCCCCAGCATTTT.

V and J are TRBV7-3 and TRBJ2-1, with 8 bases aligning to TRBD2. Unmatched junction bases numbered 8, after V lost 5 bases and J lost 8 bases. Germline CDR1 SGHTA, CDR2 FQGTGA. This CDR3 has 14 residues. CDR3: CASSRSGTRDEQFF. CDR3 sequence (DNA): TGTGCCAGCAGCAGATCCGGGACTAGAGATGAGCAGTTCTTC.

The chain links TRBV10-3 to TRBJ1-2; a possible D gene is TRBD1 (5 bases). V lost 3 bases, J lost 4 bases, and 15 bases lay in between. The CDR3 is made up of 15 amino acids. Germline lookup yields CDR1 ENHRY and CDR2 SYGVKD. The CDR3 protein is CAISEGQAGLYGYTF. The DNA for the CDR3 is TGTGCCATCAGTGAAGGTCAGGCAGGGCTCTATGGCTACACCTTC.

The genes are TRBV7-2 and TRBJ1-4; maybe TRBD1 (5 bases). CDR1 SGHTA and CDR2 FQGNSA come from the germline V gene. The CDR3 consists of 15 residues. Trimming took 2 bases from V and 6 from J, leaving 13 bases between them. CDR3 region: CASSLSRDGHEKLFF. The CDR3 DNA is TGTGCCAGCAGCTTAAGTCGGGACGGACATGAAAAACTGTTTTTT.

V and J are TRBV2 and TRBJ2-1; 9 positions match TRBD2. This CDR3 contains 14 residues. Looked up from germline, CDR1 is SNHLY and CDR2 is FYNNEI. J lost 0 bases, V lost 10 bases, and 4 bases had no gene match. The CDR3 nucleotides read TGTGCCACCTTAGCGGGAGTCTCCTACAATGAGCAGTTCTTC. Residues: CATLAGVSYNEQFF.

The rearrangement uses TRBV4-1 and TRBJ2-7; D unresolved. The V end lost 0 bases, the J end lost 0 bases, and 9 bases lay between the germline ends. Per the germline V gene, CDR1 is MGHRA and CDR2 is YSYEKL. The CDR3 loop spans 15 amino acids. The CDR3 loop reads CASSQERLSSYEQYF. The CDR3 DNA reads TGCGCCAGCAGCCAAGAGCGACTGAGCTCCTACGAGCAGTACTTC.